Following are 8 T cell receptor beta chains from one sample sequenced in a study of shared clonotypes between healthy human individuals. Produced via immunoSEQ multiplex PCR; TCRdb's table is partial and in-frame only. This table has 950,000 to 1,300,000 clones, about 77% appearing once. Material: memory CD4+ T cells sorted from blood. Subset reported: CD45RA-negative fraction. These receptors all come from a man between 18 and 35 years old in good health.

The chain employs TRBV9 and TRBJ1-1; no clear D. The ends were cut back, 4 bases at V and 1 base at J, with 11 bases in the middle. Germline-derived CDR1 and CDR2 are SGDLS and YYNGEE. The CDR3 runs to 14 residues. The CDR3 DNA sequence: TGTGCCAGCAGCTCACACTGGTCGAACACTGAAGCTTTCTTT. The encoded protein is CASSSHWSNTEAFF.

The rearrangement uses TRBV7-2 and TRBJ2-1, with 14 bases aligning to TRBD2. The CDR3 sequence is 18 residues long. Losses at the gene ends were 0 bases for V and 5 bases for J; bases not matched to a gene: 6. CDR1 SGHTA and CDR2 FQGNSA come from the germline V gene. DNA for the CDR3: TGTGCCAGCAGCTTAGCAGGCTGGGGACTAGCGGGGGACAATGAGCAGTTCTTC. Amino acid sequence: CASSLAGWGLAGDNEQFF.

The chain couples TRBV5-3 to TRBJ1-2; unclear D gene. TRBV5-3 is an ORF, and what it does is uncertain. This CDR3 comprises 12 residues. Trimming removed 2 bases at V and 3 bases at J, with 5 bases between. The CDR3 region is CARSLSDYGYTF. In DNA, the CDR3 is TGTGCCAGAAGCTTATCTGACTATGGCTACACCTTC.

The rearrangement links TRBV18 to TRBJ2-7; possibly TRBD2 for D (5 bases). CDR3 length: 12 amino acids. V lost 2 bases, J lost 7 bases, and 9 bases lay in between. Germline CDR1 KGHSH, CDR2 LQKENI. The CDR3 nucleotides are TGTGCCAGCTCACCATCCACGGGGGAGCAGTACTTC. Protein sequence: CASSPSTGEQYF.

As for this clone: This sample also contains other DNA sequences that code for the same CDR3. This sequence joins TRBV18 and TRBJ2-7; D possibly corresponds to TRBD2 (6 bases). CDR3 length: 14 amino acids. Germline CDR1 KGHSH, CDR2 LQKENI. V gave up 3 bases and J gave up 3 bases, with 12 bases separating them. The CDR3 is CASSPGTSFYEQYF. The CDR3 DNA follows: TGTGCCAGCTCACCCGGGACTTCCTTCTACGAGCAGTACTTC.

This clone was found many times. The genes are TRBV30 and TRBJ1-3; D ambiguous. This CDR3 is 13 amino acids long. Trimming shortened V by 5 bases and J by 4 bases, and 12 bases separated the two germline ends. Germline V CDR1 and CDR2: GTSNPN, SVGIG (reference sequence). The CDR3 protein is CAWGQKRGNTIYF. In nucleotides, the CDR3 is TGTGCCTGGGGCCAGAAGCGGGGAAACACCATATATTTT.

The rearrangement links TRBV10-3 to TRBJ2-3; TRBD2 matches at 12 bases. J lost 3 bases, V lost 6 bases, and 4 bases had no gene match. The CDR3 sequence is 15 residues long. CDR1 and CDR2 (germline): ENHRY, SYGVKD. The chain's CDR3 is CAISSGLAGTDTQYF. The DNA for the CDR3 is TGTGCCATCAGCTCCGGACTAGCGGGAACAGATACGCAGTATTTT.

Comments on this clone: A much larger clone differs from this one at a single base, so this may be a read error. The chain couples TRBV7-9 to TRBJ1-1; 7 bases fit TRBD1. Germline CDR1 is SEHNR and CDR2 is FQNEAQ (reference sequence). This CDR3 has 14 residues. The J segment lost 3 bases and the V segment lost 6 bases, leaving 7 bases of the junction unmatched. The CDR3 DNA reads TGTGCCAGCAGTTACGACAGGGCGGACACTGAAGCTTTCTTT. It encodes CASSYDRADTEAFF.